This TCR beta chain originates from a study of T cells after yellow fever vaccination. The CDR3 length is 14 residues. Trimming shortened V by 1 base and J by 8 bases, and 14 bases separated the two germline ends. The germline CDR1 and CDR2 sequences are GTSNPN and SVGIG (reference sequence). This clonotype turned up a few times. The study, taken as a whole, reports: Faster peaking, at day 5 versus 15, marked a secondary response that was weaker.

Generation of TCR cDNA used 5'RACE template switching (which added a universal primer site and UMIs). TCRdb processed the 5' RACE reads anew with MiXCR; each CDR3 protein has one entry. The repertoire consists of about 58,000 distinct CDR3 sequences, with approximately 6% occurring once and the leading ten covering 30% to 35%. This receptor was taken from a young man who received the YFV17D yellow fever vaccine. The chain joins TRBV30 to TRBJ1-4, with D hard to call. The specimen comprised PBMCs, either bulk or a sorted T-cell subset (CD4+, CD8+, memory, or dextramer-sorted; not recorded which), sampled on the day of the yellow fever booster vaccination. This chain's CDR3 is CAWSDGDAYEKLFF. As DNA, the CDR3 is TGTGCCTGGAGTGATGGGGATGCCTACGAAAAACTGTTTTTT.